The rows below give T cell receptor beta chains drawn from one sample of a study of T cell changes during pregnancy in multiple sclerosis. Only in-frame clones appear in the TCRdb table, and some are missing; sequencing was by immunoSEQ multiplex PCR. The table includes 20,000 to 25,000 clones, roughly 89% detected once. The specimen was CD4+ T cells from peripheral blood mononuclear cells, collected in the third trimester of pregnancy. The source of these receptors is a female donor in good health, enrolled as a control in a pregnancy study. Both conserved end residues are trimmed from each CDR3. The order of the fields is clone size, V gene, J gene, CDR3 protein. Clone size is shown for a subset of rows, as once, few, many or a class of expanded clone.

abundance: -; v_gene: TRBV4-2; j_gene: TRBJ1-2; CDR3aa: ASSQRDQGQTGGYT
abundance: -; v_gene: TRBV9; j_gene: TRBJ2-3; CDR3aa: ASSVGPGSTDTQY
abundance: -; v_gene: TRBV19; j_gene: TRBJ1-2; CDR3aa: ASNSGTYYGYT
abundance: -; v_gene: TRBV7-2; j_gene: TRBJ2-7; CDR3aa: ASSYSRGEQY
abundance: -; v_gene: TRBV5-4; j_gene: TRBJ2-7; CDR3aa: ASSLGLGRQY
abundance: once; v_gene: TRBV9; j_gene: TRBJ2-2; CDR3aa: ASSTTPGGPGELF
abundance: -; v_gene: TRBV9; j_gene: TRBJ1-2; CDR3aa: ASSVESGQGNYGYT
abundance: -; v_gene: TRBV19; j_gene: TRBJ1-2; CDR3aa: ASSITARGQRNGYT
abundance: -; v_gene: TRBV28; j_gene: TRBJ2-7; CDR3aa: ASSLSGLDYEQY
abundance: -; v_gene: TRBV5-1; j_gene: TRBJ1-3; CDR3aa: ASSLGQGDTIY
abundance: -; v_gene: TRBV10-2; j_gene: TRBJ2-7; CDR3aa: ASSEGGLAGGGEQY
abundance: -; v_gene: TRBV28; j_gene: TRBJ2-2; CDR3aa: ASRGLGELF
abundance: -; v_gene: TRBV6-5; j_gene: TRBJ2-3; CDR3aa: ASSYGTGGPDTQY
abundance: -; v_gene: TRBV7-2; j_gene: TRBJ2-3; CDR3aa: ASSSLGADTQY
abundance: -; v_gene: TRBV5-1; j_gene: TRBJ1-2; CDR3aa: ASSFSGSDGYT
abundance: -; v_gene: TRBV10-3; j_gene: TRBJ1-4; CDR3aa: AIAKGEGGEKLF
abundance: -; v_gene: TRBV30; j_gene: TRBJ1-6; CDR3aa: ACATGKLHNSPLH
abundance: -; v_gene: TRBV6-1; j_gene: TRBJ2-1; CDR3aa: ASSATYRDSYNEQF
abundance: few; v_gene: TRBV2; j_gene: TRBJ1-2; CDR3aa: ASSEARTGAGYT
abundance: -; v_gene: TRBV19; j_gene: TRBJ2-1; CDR3aa: ASNPSGINNEQF
abundance: -; v_gene: TRBV30; j_gene: TRBJ2-7; CDR3aa: AWSRREGLPY
abundance: -; v_gene: TRBV28; j_gene: TRBJ1-5; CDR3aa: ASSPTGKVQPQH
abundance: -; v_gene: TRBV10-1; j_gene: TRBJ2-7; CDR3aa: ASSESPGGTYEQY
abundance: -; v_gene: TRBV6-6; j_gene: TRBJ1-2; CDR3aa: ASSFTGTPNYGYT
abundance: -; v_gene: TRBV18; j_gene: TRBJ2-5; CDR3aa: ASSSTGQAQETQY
abundance: -; v_gene: TRBV28; j_gene: TRBJ1-1; CDR3aa: ASSFRGSATEAF
abundance: -; v_gene: TRBV19; j_gene: TRBJ2-7; CDR3aa: ASRPDRGTYEQY
abundance: -; v_gene: TRBV5-1; j_gene: TRBJ1-4; CDR3aa: ASSLEGQGGTEKLF
abundance: -; v_gene: TRBV6-5; j_gene: TRBJ2-3; CDR3aa: ASTKGQGGDTQY
abundance: -; v_gene: TRBV6-4; j_gene: TRBJ1-5; CDR3aa: ASSDGRGQRGQPQH
abundance: -; v_gene: TRBV9; j_gene: TRBJ1-3; CDR3aa: ASSVAQLPGQRNTIY
abundance: -; v_gene: TRBV5-4; j_gene: TRBJ2-7; CDR3aa: ASSLSRPGPTYEQY